The 7 T cell receptor beta chains listed next were all sequenced from one sample in a study of neoadjuvant nivolumab and ipilimumab in lung cancer. Assay: immunoSEQ multiplex PCR; the TCRdb copy retains only in-frame clones and omits some. The data contain 30,000 or so clones, 90% of them seen just once; the ten biggest clones take up almost 5%. The sample was peripheral blood, taken after neoadjuvant nivolumab, alone or with ipilimumab, at or shortly before surgery. These receptors came from an adult with non-small cell lung cancer.

V and J are TRBV5-1 and TRBJ2-3; 8 bases line up with TRBD1. Germline V CDR1 and CDR2: SGHRS, YFSETQ. CDR3 size: 14 residues. With 4 bases clipped from V and 4 bases from J, the junction kept 5 bases outside the gene matches. CDR3 residues: CASSLTGVADTQYF. CDR3 sequence (DNA): TGCGCCAGCAGCCTGACAGGGGTCGCAGATACGCAGTATTTT.

The V gene is TRBV5-6, the J gene TRBJ1-5; D is possibly TRBD1 (5 bases). Germline values: CDR1 SGHDT, CDR2 YYEEEE. The CDR3 has 14 residues. The V end was cut by 4 bases, the J end by 5 bases, with 13 bases between. The CDR3 DNA sequence: TGTGCCAGCAGCGTGGATGGGGGTTATCAGCCCCAGCATTTT. Translated: CASSVDGGYQPQHF.

The chain combines TRBV4-3 with TRBJ1-6; unclear D gene. Trimming cost V 1 base and J 8 bases, with 6 bases left between them. CDR1 and CDR2 (germline): LGHNA, YSLEER. The CDR3 has 13 residues. The CDR3: CASSQGRDSPLHF. The CDR3 DNA reads TGCGCCAGCAGCCAAGGGCGAGATTCACCCCTCCACTTT.

This rearrangement joins TRBV7-9 to TRBJ2-1, with D possibly being TRBD1 (5 bases). CDR1 is SEHNR, CDR2 FQNEAQ, per germline (reference sequence). Between the trimmed V and J ends, which lost 5 bases and 10 bases, there was a span of 18 bases. CDR3 size: 14 residues. As DNA, the CDR3 is TGTGCCAGCAGCCCAGTCATGGGGCGGCTAGAGCAGTTCTTC. Protein: CASSPVMGRLEQFF. Full variable domain (rest looked up from reference TRBV7-9 and TRBJ2-1): DTGVSQNPRHKITKRGQNVTFRCDPISEHNRLYWYRQTLGQGPEFLTYFQNEAQLEKSRLLSDRFSAERPKGSFSTLEIQRTEQGDSAMYLCASSPVMGRLEQFFGPGTRLTVL.

The V gene is TRBV6-5, the J gene TRBJ2-7; a possible D gene is TRBD2 (6 bases). The germline V gene has CDR1 MNHEY and CDR2 SVGAGI. V was pared by 6 bases and J by 7 bases, with 16 bases between. The CDR3 length is 13 residues. The CDR3 region is CASRTSGGLEQYF. CDR3 DNA sequence: TGTGCCAGCAGGACGTCAGGAGGGCTTGAGCAGTACTTC.

V and J are TRBV18 and TRBJ1-1; D gene ambiguous. CDR3 size: 13 residues. Trimming took 0 bases from V and 7 from J, leaving 9 bases between them. Looked up from germline, CDR1 is KGHSH and CDR2 is LQKENI. The DNA of the CDR3 is TGTGCCAGCTCACCACCGATGACACATGAAGCTTTCTTT. Translation: CASSPPMTHEAFF.

CDR3 nucleotide sequence: TGTGCTAGTGGTTTGGCTACCCTCGACAGGCTAACCTATGGCTACACCTTC. Translation gives CASGLATLDRLTYGYTF. The chain has TRBV12-5 and TRBJ1-2, with a tentative D call TRBD1 (6 bases). This CDR3 has 17 residues. Germline CDR1 is LGHNT and CDR2 is FRNRAP. V lost 1 base and J lost 4, with 19 bases in between.